These T cell receptor beta chains were read from a single sample in a study of T cells in Graves' hyperthyroidism and ophthalmopathy. TCRdb independently ran MiXCR on the multiplex PCR reads; one entry per CDR3 protein. Of fewer than 300,000 distinct CDR3 sequences in the sample, around 15% were seen once. Specimen: blood. These receptors all stem from a woman aged 45-65 years with Graves' hyperthyroidism that later progressed to Graves' ophthalmopathy. CDR3s include the opening cysteine and the closing phenylalanine or tryptophan. D genes are given only for firm matches. Clone size, where shown, is once, few, many, or a class for clones that have expanded.

many TRBJ1-2 TRBD1 TRBV30 CAWSILHRGTYGYTF TGTGCCTGGAGTATCCTACACAGGGGGACGTATGGCTACACCTTC
once TRBJ2-3 NA TRBV7-3 CASSYPKGGATQYF TGTGCCAGCAGCTATCCCAAAGGTGGGGCAACGCAGTATTTT
many TRBJ2-3 NA TRBV7-9 CASSLGLPDTQYF TGTGCCAGCAGCTTAGGGTTGCCAGATACGCAGTATTTT
NA TRBJ1-2 NA TRBV6-1 CASSSGPLYGYTF TGTGCCAGCAGTTCCGGGCCGTTATATGGCTACACCTTC
NA TRBJ1-2 NA TRBV14 CASSQGTSYGYTF TGTGCCAGCAGCCAGGGGACATCGTATGGCTACACCTTC
NA TRBJ2-3 NA TRBV29-1 CKVELATTDTQYF TGCAAGGTGGAACTAGCCACCACAGATACGCAGTATTTT
many TRBJ2-2 TRBD2 TRBV20-1 CSARGLAPRGELFF TGCAGTGCTAGGGGACTAGCCCCCAGGGGGGAGCTGTTTTTT
many TRBJ2-1 NA TRBV7-8 CASSLGLDNEQFF TGTGCCAGCAGCTTAGGGCTCGACAATGAGCAGTTCTTC
once TRBJ2-3 NA TRBV7-2 CASSPGLGRTTDTQYF TGTGCCAGCAGCCCGGGGTTGGGCAGAACCACAGATACGCAGTATTTT
many TRBJ2-7 NA TRBV11-2 CASSLETSYEQYF TGTGCCAGCAGCTTAGAGACCTCCTACGAGCAGTACTTC
NA TRBJ2-1 TRBD2 TRBV10-3 CAIRGGRADNEQFF TGTGCCATCAGAGGCGGGAGGGCCGACAATGAGCAGTTCTTC
many TRBJ1-1 NA TRBV2 CATRGFLNRDTEAFF TGTGCCACACGGGGTTTTTTAAACCGCGACACTGAAGCTTTCTTT
many TRBJ2-1 NA TRBV20-1 CSAPYSGGSYNEQFF TGCAGTGCTCCCTACAGCGGAGGCTCCTACAATGAGCAGTTCTTC
many TRBJ2-3 TRBD1 TRBV6-2/TRBV6-3 CASSYGQGPDTQYF TGTGCCAGCAGTTACGGACAGGGCCCAGATACGCAGTATTTT
many TRBJ1-2 TRBD1 TRBV27 CASRMDRDNNGYTF TGTGCCAGCAGAATGGACAGGGATAATAATGGCTACACCTTC
many TRBJ1-1 NA TRBV20-1 CSAGIATGLDEAFF TGCAGTGCGGGGATAGCGACGGGACTGGATGAAGCTTTCTTT
many TRBJ2-5 TRBD2 TRBV7-6 CASSLEGRGETQYF TGTGCCAGCAGCTTAGAGGGGCGGGGGGAGACCCAGTACTTC
many TRBJ2-7 TRBD2 TRBV28 CASSPPLGGSYYEQYF TGTGCCAGCAGTCCCCCCTTAGGCGGGAGCTACTACGAGCAGTACTTC
many TRBJ1-1 NA TRBV28 CASRSGQPNTEAFF TGTGCCAGCAGATCCGGACAGCCGAACACTGAAGCTTTCTTT
many TRBJ1-5 TRBD1 TRBV30 CAWSVQGMQPQHF TGTGCCTGGAGTGTACAGGGGATGCAGCCCCAGCATTTT
NA TRBJ1-5 NA TRBV20-1 CSAKPLRGGNQPQHF TGCAGTGCTAAACCTTTGCGGGGCGGCAATCAGCCCCAGCATTTT
many TRBJ1-1 NA TRBV18 CASSPPSQNTEAFF TGTGCCAGCTCACCACCAAGCCAGAACACTGAAGCTTTCTTT
few TRBJ1-5 TRBD1 TRBV6-1 CASSPAGDSIYSNQPQHF TGTGCCAGCAGTCCCGCCGGGGACAGTATCTATAGCAATCAGCCCCAGCATTTT
many TRBJ2-7 TRBD2 TRBV7-2 CASSSTSGSAYEQYF TGTGCCAGCAGCTCGACTAGCGGGAGTGCCTACGAGCAGTACTTC
many TRBJ2-1 TRBD1 TRBV27 CASSLGRQGYNEQFF TGTGCCAGCAGTTTAGGGAGACAGGGCTACAATGAGCAGTTCTTC
few TRBJ2-7 NA TRBV10-2 CASRVSGTIYEQYF TGCGCCAGCAGAGTCTCCGGGACGATATACGAGCAGTACTTC
NA TRBJ2-7 NA TRBV19 CASSKAGGNKPWEQYF TGTGCCAGTAGTAAAGCGGGTGGAAATAAACCTTGGGAGCAGTACTTC
many TRBJ2-5 TRBD2 TRBV29-1 CSIVAGVAETQYF TGCAGCATTGTAGCGGGAGTAGCTGAGACCCAGTACTTC
many TRBJ2-2 TRBD2 TRBV12-3/TRBV12-4 CASSLLVLADYTGELFF TGTGCCAGCAGTTTACTGGTACTAGCGGACTACACCGGGGAGCTGTTTTTT
many TRBJ2-3 NA TRBV5-1 CASLRGGSTDTQYF TGCGCCAGCTTGAGGGGGGGGAGCACAGATACGCAGTATTTT
many TRBJ1-2 NA TRBV28 CASSFPRGLDYGYTF TGTGCCAGCAGTTTCCCCAGGGGCCTAGACTATGGCTACACCTTC
few TRBJ1-3 NA TRBV6-1 CASSGGPQPGNTIYF TGTGCCAGCAGTGGGGGACCTCAGCCTGGAAACACCATATATTTT
few TRBJ1-2 TRBD1 TRBV27 CASSLYTGDYGYTF TGTGCCAGCAGTTTATATACAGGGGACTATGGCTACACCTTC
many TRBJ2-7 NA TRBV7-2 CASSLQQGWQYF TGTGCCAGCAGCCTCCAACAGGGATGGCAGTACTTC
few TRBJ1-5 NA TRBV4-1 CASRPIPDPRGGPPQHF TGCGCCAGCAGGCCCATTCCCGATCCCCGGGGGGGGCCGCCCCAGCATTTT
NA TRBJ2-4 TRBD2 TRBV14 CASSPIGGEGAKNIQYF TGTGCCAGCAGCCCCATTGGGGGGGAAGGAGCCAAAAACATTCAGTACTTC
NA TRBJ2-7 TRBD2 TRBV19 CASSSGTTKFYEQYF TGTGCCAGTAGTTCCGGGACTACCAAATTCTACGAGCAGTACTTC
many TRBJ1-5 NA TRBV11-2 CASSLSTVSGNQPQHF TGTGCCAGCAGCTTATCGACAGTCTCCGGTAATCAGCCCCAGCATTTT
NA TRBJ2-3 TRBD1 TRBV5-1 CASSLAGTAYTDTQYF TGCGCCAGCAGCTTAGCCGGGACAGCATACACAGATACGCAGTATTTT